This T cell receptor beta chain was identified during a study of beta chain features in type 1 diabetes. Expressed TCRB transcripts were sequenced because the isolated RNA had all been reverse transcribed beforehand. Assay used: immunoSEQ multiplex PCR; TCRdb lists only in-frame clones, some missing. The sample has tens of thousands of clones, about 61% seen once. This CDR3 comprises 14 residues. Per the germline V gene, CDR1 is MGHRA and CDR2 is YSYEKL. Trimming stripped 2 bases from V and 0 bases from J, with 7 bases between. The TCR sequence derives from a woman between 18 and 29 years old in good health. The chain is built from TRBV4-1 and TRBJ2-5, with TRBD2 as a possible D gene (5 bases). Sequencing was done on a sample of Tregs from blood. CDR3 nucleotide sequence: TGCGCCAGCAGCCAAATAGCGTACCAAGAGACCCAGTACTTC. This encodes CASSQIAYQETQYF.